The 22 T cell receptor beta chains given below trace back to one sample, sequenced in a study of blood T cells in healthy people across ages. Next came a second PCR, run for about 7 to 12 cycles, which used a sample-barcoded 5' primer along with a J-beta primer mix. TCRdb ran MiXCR on the 5' RACE reads and lists one entry per CDR3 protein. The data hold about 1.4 million distinct CDR3 sequences, with approximately 59% observed a single time. Input material: blood. The receptors stem from a young man in good health.

This clonotype was recorded many times. The chain has TRBV11-2 and TRBJ1-4, with 9 bases identical to TRBD1. This CDR3 spans 14 amino acids. Losses at the gene ends were 6 bases for V and 4 bases for J; bases not matched to a gene: 3. Germline V lookup: CDR1 SGHAT, CDR2 FQNNGV. The CDR3 reads CASSPGQGNEKLFF. In DNA, the CDR3 is TGTGCCAGCAGTCCGGGACAGGGTAATGAAAAACTGTTTTTT.

This clonotype has more than one count but fewer than ten. This chain connects TRBV7-2 to TRBJ2-7; perhaps TRBD1 as D (6 bases). Per germline, CDR1 SGHTA and CDR2 FQGNSA. V lost 4 bases to trimming and J lost 1 base, with 17 bases between them. There are 16 residues in the CDR3. The CDR3 region is CASSSATTGASYEQYF. CDR3 sequence (DNA): TGTGCCAGCAGCTCAGCAACGACAGGAGCATCCTACGAGCAGTACTTC.

This chain uses TRBV9 with TRBJ2-5; 9 bases fit TRBD2. The CDR3 consists of 16 residues. V trimming: 4 bases; J trimming: 4 bases; junction bases outside the gene matches: 11. CDR1 SGDLS and CDR2 YYNGEE come from the germline V gene. In DNA, the CDR3 is TGTGCCAGCAGCCTTGGACTAGCGTCGTATCGAGAGACCCAGTACTTC. The encoded protein is CASSLGLASYRETQYF.

The V and J genes are TRBV10-1 and TRBJ1-2; TRBD1 is a possible D gene (6 bases). CDR1 and CDR2 from the germline V gene are WNHNN and SYGVQD (reference sequence). There are 14 residues in the CDR3. The germline V and J ends were trimmed by 6 bases and 6 bases, with 17 bases remaining between them. The chain's CDR3 is CASRLGRGLHGYTF. The DNA of the CDR3 is TGCGCCAGCAGGTTAGGCAGGGGTTTACATGGCTACACCTTC.

This chain uses TRBV4-2 with TRBJ1-4, with TRBD1 identical over 7 bases. The CDR3 is 16 residues long. Germline V lookup: CDR1 LGHNA, CDR2 YNFKEQ. With V trimmed by 5 bases and J by 0 bases, 6 bases remained unmatched. CDR3 loop: CASSSGQATTNEKLFF. The DNA for the CDR3 is TGTGCCAGCAGCTCCGGACAGGCGACAACTAATGAAAAACTGTTTTTT.

A word on this clonotype: A read error may produce the germline difference seen at one junction end. The CDR3 sequence is CSVEGDDGYTF. The CDR3 DNA reads as TGCAGCGTAGAAGGTGACGATGGCTACACCTTC. The chain combines TRBV29-1 with TRBJ1-2; D ambiguous. The CDR3 sequence is 11 residues long. Germline V gene lookup returns CDR1 SQVTM and CDR2 ANQGSEA.

The rearrangement uses TRBV6-2 or TRBV6-3 and TRBJ2-5, with TRBD2 identical over 14 bases. The junction had 13 bases not matched to a gene; V was cut back by 5 bases and J by 2 bases. Germline V gene sequence: CDR1 MNHEY, CDR2 SVGEGT. The CDR3 runs to 19 residues. The chain's CDR3 is CASSHVPGLAGALQETQYF. DNA for the CDR3: TGTGCCAGCAGTCACGTCCCGGGACTAGCGGGGGCCCTACAAGAGACCCAGTACTTC.

The V call is TRBV19, the J call TRBJ1-2, with D maybe TRBD1 (6 bases). This CDR3 contains 15 residues. Trimming removed 4 bases at V and 4 bases at J, with 16 bases between. Germline-derived CDR1 and CDR2 are LNHDA and SQIVND (reference sequence). The CDR3 DNA follows: TGTGCCAGTAGTAGTCGGGCAGGGGAAGGCTATGGCTACACCTTC. This gives the protein CASSSRAGEGYGYTF.

The genes are TRBV27 and TRBJ2-6; tentatively, D is TRBD2 (5 bases). Germline-derived CDR1 and CDR2 are MNHEY and SMNVEV (reference sequence). The CDR3 contains 14 residues. Trimming cost V 6 bases and J 4 bases, with 10 bases left between them. CDR3 residues: CASSEGTGANVLTF. Written as DNA, the CDR3 is TGTGCCAGCAGCGAGGGAACCGGGGCCAACGTCCTGACTTTC.

For the CDR3, the DNA is TGTGCCAGCAGAGGGCAGGGCTGGAACACTGAAGCTTTCTTT. Amino acid sequence: CASRGQGWNTEAFF. The V and J genes are TRBV7-9 and TRBJ1-1; D is possibly TRBD1 (5 bases). This CDR3 spans 14 amino acids. Germline assignment: CDR1 SEHNR and CDR2 FQNEAQ (reference sequence). V lost 6 bases and J 1 base, leaving 12 bases between the germline ends.

J is TRBJ1-2 and V is TRBV5-1; a weak D match, TRBD1 (5 bases). CDR3 length: 14 residues. The V and J ends lost 4 bases and 7 bases respectively, with 17 bases between them. The germline CDR1 and CDR2 sequences are SGHRS and YFSETQ. CDR3 coding DNA: TGCGCCAGCAGCGCCACGGGGGGATTGGGTGGCTACACCTTC. This gives the protein CASSATGGLGGYTF.

There are a few counts of this clonotype. The V gene is TRBV9, the J gene TRBJ2-1, with TRBD1 matching 8 bases. V gave up 3 bases and J gave up 7 bases; unmatched junction bases: 3. The CDR3 is 13 residues long. Per germline, CDR1 SGDLS and CDR2 YYNGEE. The CDR3 DNA follows: TGTGCCAGCAGCGACGGACAGGGTAATGAGCAGTTCTTC. Its translation is CASSDGQGNEQFF.

The genes are TRBV4-1 and TRBJ2-7, with D unresolved. Trimming cost V 0 bases and J 5 bases, with 17 bases left between them. The CDR3 runs 16 residues. Germline V lookup: CDR1 MGHRA, CDR2 YSYEKL. The CDR3 DNA reads as TGCGCCAGCAGCCAAGAAGGCATGGCCTTAAGTAACGAGCAGTACTTC. Protein: CASSQEGMALSNEQYF.

The V and J genes are TRBV6-5 and TRBJ2-7; TRBD1 aligns across 7 bases. Trimming at V came to 0 bases and at J to 3 bases, leaving 5 bases not matched to a gene. The CDR3 has 15 residues. Germline CDR1 and CDR2: MNHEY and SVGAGI. The CDR3 spells CASSYSTTGLYEQYF. CDR3 DNA: TGTGCCAGCAGTTACTCGACGACAGGGCTCTACGAGCAGTACTTC.

The V call is TRBV7-9, the J call TRBJ2-2; D unclear. V was clipped by 1 base and J by 7 bases, with 7 bases between them. In germline, CDR1 is SEHNR, CDR2 FQNEAQ (reference sequence). The CDR3 runs to 13 residues. CDR3: CASSLGSDGELFF. CDR3 bases: TGTGCCAGCAGCTTAGGGTCGGACGGGGAGCTGTTTTTT.

This clonotype was found a few times. The genes are TRBV21-1 and TRBJ2-4; the table's D call, TRBD2, has no DNA check behind it. TRBV21-1 is given as a pseudogene. The CDR3 covers 17 residues. The CDR3 DNA reads as TGTGCCAGCAGCAAGCTGGGGAGGATTTCCAAATGCCTAGGGCAGTACTTC. Translating it yields CASSKLGRISKCLGQYF.

V usage is TRBV7-9 and J usage is TRBJ2-5, with a tentative D call TRBD2 (5 bases). This CDR3 has 12 residues. From germline, CDR1 is SEHNR and CDR2 FQNEAQ (reference sequence). The V end lost 6 bases, the J end lost 7 bases, and 12 bases lay between the germline ends. CDR3 bases: TGTGCCAGCAGACTTGGCCGGGGGACCCAGTACTTC. Encoded protein: CASRLGRGTQYF.

This clonotype appeared a single time. The chain uses TRBV7-4 and TRBJ2-5, with TRBD2 identical over 7 bases. This CDR3 has 16 amino acids. Germline assignment: CDR1 SGHVT and CDR2 SQSDAQ. The V gene end was trimmed by 2 bases and the J gene end by 5 bases; junction bases not matched to a gene: 11. The CDR3 loop reads CASSLRLAGTWETQYF. In nucleotides, the CDR3 is TGTGCCAGCAGCTTAAGACTAGCAGGAACGTGGGAGACCCAGTACTTC.

Only a few counts were recorded for this clonotype. V usage is TRBV5-1 and J usage is TRBJ1-2; tentative D call: TRBD1 (5 bases). The length of the CDR3 is 14 residues. Per germline, CDR1 SGHRS and CDR2 YFSETQ. V was shortened by 3 bases and J by 5 bases, with 14 bases between the two germline ends. This chain's CDR3 is CASSSPGWGYGYTF. CDR3 DNA sequence: TGCGCCAGCAGCTCGCCGGGGTGGGGGTATGGCTACACCTTC.

This clonotype turned up a few times. V is TRBV9 and J is TRBJ2-3; TRBD2 agrees at 14 bases. This CDR3 comprises 20 residues. Per the germline V gene, CDR1 is SGDLS and CDR2 is YYNGEE. J gave up 2 bases and V 3 bases, and 14 bases lay outside the gene matches. CDR3 sequence: CASSAATSGGARPPTDTQYF. The CDR3 DNA reads as TGTGCCAGCAGCGCAGCGACTAGCGGGGGGGCCAGGCCCCCCACAGATACGCAGTATTTT.

The rearrangement joins TRBV4-3 to TRBJ2-3; no clear D gene. The V end lost 0 bases, the J end lost 1 base, and 5 bases lay between the germline ends. Germline V gene sequence: CDR1 LGHNA, CDR2 YSLEER. The CDR3 has 14 residues. Here the CDR3 DNA reads TGCGCCAGCAGCCAAGACCACGGCACAGATACGCAGTATTTT. Translating it yields CASSQDHGTDTQYF.

The rearrangement links TRBV5-1 to TRBJ1-2, with TRBD1 matching over 9 bases. This CDR3 is built from 18 residues. The germline V gene has CDR1 SGHRS and CDR2 YFSETQ. Trimming cost V 4 bases and J 3 bases; bases outside gene matches: 16. The CDR3 region has the DNA TGCGCCAGCAGCGAAATAGACAGGGGGGGCCCATTGGACTATGGCTACACCTTC. Protein sequence: CASSEIDRGGPLDYGYTF.